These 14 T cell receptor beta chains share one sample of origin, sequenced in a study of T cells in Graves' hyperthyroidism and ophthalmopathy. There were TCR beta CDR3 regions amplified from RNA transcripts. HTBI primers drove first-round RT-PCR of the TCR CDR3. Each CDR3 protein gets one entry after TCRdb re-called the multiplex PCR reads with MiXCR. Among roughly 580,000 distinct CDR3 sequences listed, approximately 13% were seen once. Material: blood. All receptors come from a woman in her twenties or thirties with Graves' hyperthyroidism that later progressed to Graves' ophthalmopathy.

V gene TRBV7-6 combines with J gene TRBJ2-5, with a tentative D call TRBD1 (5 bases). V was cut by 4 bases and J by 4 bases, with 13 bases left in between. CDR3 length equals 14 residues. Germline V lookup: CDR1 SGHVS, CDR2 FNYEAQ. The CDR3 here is CASSWGRGTETQYF. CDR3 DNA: TGTGCCAGCAGCTGGGGCAGAGGAACAGAGACCCAGTACTTC.

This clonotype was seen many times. This CDR3 is CSAIRGRAAEQYF. The CDR3 nucleotides are TGCAGTGCTATTCGCGGGAGAGCGGCCGAGCAGTACTTC. V gene TRBV20-1 combines with J gene TRBJ2-7, with 7 nucleotides matching TRBD2. Germline loops: CDR1 DFQATT, CDR2 SNEGSKA (reference sequence). CDR3 size: 13 residues. The V segment lost 4 bases and the J segment 6 bases; nucleotides outside the gene matches: 9.

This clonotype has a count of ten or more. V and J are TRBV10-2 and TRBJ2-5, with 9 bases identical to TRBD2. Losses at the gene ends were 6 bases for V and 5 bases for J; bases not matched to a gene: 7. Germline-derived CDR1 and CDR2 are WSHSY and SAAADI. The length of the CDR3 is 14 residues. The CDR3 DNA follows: TGCGCCAGCAGCTCTAGCGGGATTGGGGAGACCCAGTACTTC. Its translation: CASSSSGIGETQYF.

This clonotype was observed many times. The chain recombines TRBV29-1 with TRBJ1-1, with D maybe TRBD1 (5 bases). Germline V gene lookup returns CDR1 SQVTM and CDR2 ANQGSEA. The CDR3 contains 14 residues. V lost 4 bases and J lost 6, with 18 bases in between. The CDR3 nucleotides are TGCAGCGTTGCCCCGCCAGGGTTGGAGTCTGAAGCTTTCTTT. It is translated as CSVAPPGLESEAFF.

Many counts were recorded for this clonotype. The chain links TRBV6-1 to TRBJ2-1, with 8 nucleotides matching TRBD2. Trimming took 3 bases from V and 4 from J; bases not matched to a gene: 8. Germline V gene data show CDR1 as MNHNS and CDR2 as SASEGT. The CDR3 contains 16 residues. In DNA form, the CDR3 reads TGTGCCAGCAGTGAGTCCGGGACTAGGGCTTACAATGAGCAGTTCTTC. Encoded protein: CASSESGTRAYNEQFF.

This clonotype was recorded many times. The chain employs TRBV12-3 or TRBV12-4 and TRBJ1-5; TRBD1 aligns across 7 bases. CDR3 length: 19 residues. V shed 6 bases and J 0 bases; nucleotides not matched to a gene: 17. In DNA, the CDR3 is TGTGCCAGCAGACCTACAGGGGAGGATTATCCCTATAGCAATCAGCCCCAGCATTTT. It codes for CASRPTGEDYPYSNQPQHF.

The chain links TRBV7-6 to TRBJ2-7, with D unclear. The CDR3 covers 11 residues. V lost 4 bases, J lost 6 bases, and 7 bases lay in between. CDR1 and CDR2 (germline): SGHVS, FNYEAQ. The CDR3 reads CASSSVAEQYF. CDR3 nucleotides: TGTGCCAGCAGCTCCGTAGCCGAGCAGTACTTC.

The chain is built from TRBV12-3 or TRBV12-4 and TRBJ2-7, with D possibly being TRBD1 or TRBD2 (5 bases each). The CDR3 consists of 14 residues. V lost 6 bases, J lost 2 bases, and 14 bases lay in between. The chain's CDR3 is CASRIRDGTYEQYF. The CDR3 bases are TGTGCCAGCAGGATCCGGGACGGGACCTACGAGCAGTACTTC.

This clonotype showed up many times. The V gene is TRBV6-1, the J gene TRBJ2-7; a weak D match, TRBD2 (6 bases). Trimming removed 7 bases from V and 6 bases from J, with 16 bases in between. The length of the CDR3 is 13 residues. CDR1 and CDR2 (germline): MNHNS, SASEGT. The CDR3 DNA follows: TGTGCCAGCACTGGCGGGAAAGGAGGCGAGCAGTACTTC. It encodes CASTGGKGGEQYF.

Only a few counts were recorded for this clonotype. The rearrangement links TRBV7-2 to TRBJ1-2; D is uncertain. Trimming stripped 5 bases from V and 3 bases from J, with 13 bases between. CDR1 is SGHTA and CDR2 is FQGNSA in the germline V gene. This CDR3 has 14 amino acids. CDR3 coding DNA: TGTGCCAGCAGCATAGACGACGGCTACTATGGCTACACCTTC. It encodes CASSIDDGYYGYTF.

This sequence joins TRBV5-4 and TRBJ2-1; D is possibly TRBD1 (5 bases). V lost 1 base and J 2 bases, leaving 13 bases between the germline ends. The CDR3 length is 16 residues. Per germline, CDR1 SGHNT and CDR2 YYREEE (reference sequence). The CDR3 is CASSLRGLGTYNEQFF. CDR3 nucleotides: TGTGCCAGCAGCTTGAGGGGTTTGGGGACCTACAATGAGCAGTTCTTC.

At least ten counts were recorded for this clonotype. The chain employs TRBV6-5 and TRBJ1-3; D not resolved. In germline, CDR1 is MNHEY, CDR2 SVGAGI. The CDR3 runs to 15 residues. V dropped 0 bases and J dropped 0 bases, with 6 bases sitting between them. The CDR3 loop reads CASSYSSYSGNTIYF. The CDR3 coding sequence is TGTGCCAGCAGTTACTCCAGTTACTCTGGAAACACCATATATTTT.

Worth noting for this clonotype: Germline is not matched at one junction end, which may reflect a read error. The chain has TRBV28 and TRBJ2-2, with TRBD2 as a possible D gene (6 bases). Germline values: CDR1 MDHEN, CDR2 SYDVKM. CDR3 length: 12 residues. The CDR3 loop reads CATLGGLGGLFF. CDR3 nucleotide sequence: TGTGCCACCTTGGGGGGTCTTGGGGGGCTGTTTTTT.

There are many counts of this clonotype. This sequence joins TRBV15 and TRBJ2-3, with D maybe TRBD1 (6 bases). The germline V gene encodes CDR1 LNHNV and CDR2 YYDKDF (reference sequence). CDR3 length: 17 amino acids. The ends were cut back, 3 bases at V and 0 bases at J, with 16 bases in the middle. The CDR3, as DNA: TGTGCCACCAGCAGGGACAGACACCTGCTTAGCACAGATACGCAGTATTTT. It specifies CATSRDRHLLSTDTQYF.